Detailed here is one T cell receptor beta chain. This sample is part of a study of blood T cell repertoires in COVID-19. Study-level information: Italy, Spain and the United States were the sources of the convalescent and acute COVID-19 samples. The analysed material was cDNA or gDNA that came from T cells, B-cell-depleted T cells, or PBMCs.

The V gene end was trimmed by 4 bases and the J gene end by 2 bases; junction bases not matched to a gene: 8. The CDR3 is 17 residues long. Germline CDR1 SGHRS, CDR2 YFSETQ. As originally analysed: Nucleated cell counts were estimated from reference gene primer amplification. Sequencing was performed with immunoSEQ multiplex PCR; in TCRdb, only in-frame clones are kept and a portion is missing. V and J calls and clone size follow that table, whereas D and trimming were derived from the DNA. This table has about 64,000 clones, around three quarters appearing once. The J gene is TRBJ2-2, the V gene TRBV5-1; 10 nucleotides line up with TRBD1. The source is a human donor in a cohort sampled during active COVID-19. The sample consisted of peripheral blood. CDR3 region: CASSILTGGVNTGELFF. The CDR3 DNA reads TGCGCCAGCAGCATACTGACAGGGGGCGTAAACACCGGGGAGCTGTTTTTT.